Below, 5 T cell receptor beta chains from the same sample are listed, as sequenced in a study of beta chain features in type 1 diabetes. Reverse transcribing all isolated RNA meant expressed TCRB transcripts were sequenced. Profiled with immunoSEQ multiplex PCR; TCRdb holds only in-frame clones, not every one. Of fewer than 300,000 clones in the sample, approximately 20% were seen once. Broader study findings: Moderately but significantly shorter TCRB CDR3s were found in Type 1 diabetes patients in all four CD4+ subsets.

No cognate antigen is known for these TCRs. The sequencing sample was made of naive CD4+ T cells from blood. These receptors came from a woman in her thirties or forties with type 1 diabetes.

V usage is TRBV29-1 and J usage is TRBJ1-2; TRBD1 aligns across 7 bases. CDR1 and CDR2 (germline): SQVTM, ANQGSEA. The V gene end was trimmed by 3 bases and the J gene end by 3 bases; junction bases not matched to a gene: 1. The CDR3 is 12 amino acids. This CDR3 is CSVDGTDYGYTF. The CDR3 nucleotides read TGCAGCGTTGATGGGACAGACTATGGCTACACCTTC.

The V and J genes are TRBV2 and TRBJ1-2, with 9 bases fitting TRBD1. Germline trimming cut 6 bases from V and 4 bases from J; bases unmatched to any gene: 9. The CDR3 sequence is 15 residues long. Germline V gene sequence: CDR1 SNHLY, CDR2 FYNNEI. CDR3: CASSVGQGEVYGYTF. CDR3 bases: TGTGCCAGCAGCGTGGGACAGGGAGAGGTCTATGGCTACACCTTC.

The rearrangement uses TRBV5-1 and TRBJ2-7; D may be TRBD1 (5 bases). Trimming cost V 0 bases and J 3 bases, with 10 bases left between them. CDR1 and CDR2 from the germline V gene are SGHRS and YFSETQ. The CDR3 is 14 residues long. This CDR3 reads CASSLGTSFYEQYF. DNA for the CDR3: TGCGCCAGCAGCTTGGGGACATCGTTCTACGAGCAGTACTTC.

This CDR3 is CASSARAGGGNGYTF. The CDR3 nucleotides read TGCGCCAGCAGCGCGCGGGCGGGGGGCGGTAATGGCTACACCTTC. The genes are TRBV4-3 and TRBJ1-2; possibly TRBD1 for D (6 bases). The CDR3 runs 15 residues. V shed 5 bases and J shed 6 bases, with 19 bases lying between them. CDR1 and CDR2 (germline): LGHNA, YSLEER.

CDR3 residues: CASSQDSNRVRGEQYF. The DNA for the CDR3 is TGCGCCAGCAGCCAAGATTCGAACAGGGTTCGTGGCGAGCAGTACTTC. V and J are TRBV4-1 and TRBJ2-7, with D possibly TRBD1 on 6 matching bases. This CDR3 has 16 amino acids. V shed 0 bases and J shed 6 bases, with 18 bases lying between them. In germline, CDR1 is MGHRA, CDR2 YSYEKL.